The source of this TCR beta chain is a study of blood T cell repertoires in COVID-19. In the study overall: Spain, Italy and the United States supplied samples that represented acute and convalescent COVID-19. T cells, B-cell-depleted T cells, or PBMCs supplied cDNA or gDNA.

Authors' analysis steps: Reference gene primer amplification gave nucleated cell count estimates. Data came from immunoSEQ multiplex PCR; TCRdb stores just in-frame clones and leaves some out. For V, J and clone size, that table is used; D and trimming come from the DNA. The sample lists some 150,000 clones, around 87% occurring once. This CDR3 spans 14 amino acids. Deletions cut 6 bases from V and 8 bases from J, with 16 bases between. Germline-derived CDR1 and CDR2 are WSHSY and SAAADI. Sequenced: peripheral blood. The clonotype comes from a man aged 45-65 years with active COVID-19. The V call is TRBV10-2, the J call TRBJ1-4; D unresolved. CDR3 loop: CASSAWESREKLFF. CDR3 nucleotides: TGCGCCAGCAGCGCCTGGGAGAGTCGGGAAAAACTGTTTTTT.